Sequencing of this T cell receptor (beta chain) was carried out in a study of graft-versus-host responses after intestinal transplantation. V was shortened by 0 bases and J by 2 bases, with 5 bases between the two germline ends. Germline V CDR1 and CDR2: SGHRS, YFSETQ. CDR3 size: 14 residues. TCRdb's copy holds only in-frame clones and misses some; the assay was immunoSEQ multiplex PCR. The repertoire has roughly 62,000 clones, more than 75% of them found once; the top ten carry 2.7%. Comment on this clone: Its target is not known.

Whole-study results and caveats: Detected in recipient marrow were GvH clones, some of which were first observed in ileum or blood.

Material: PBMCs, obtained around 120 days after intestinal transplantation. The chain has TRBV5-1 and TRBJ1-4; the D is unclear. The TCR sequence derives from a human patient who received an intestinal transplant, so some T cells may come from the graft donor. The CDR3 sequence is CASSLGRTNEKLFF. The CDR3 nucleotides read TGCGCCAGCAGCTTGGGGCGGACTAATGAAAAACTGTTTTTT.